The rows below give T cell receptor beta chains drawn from one sample of a study of blood T cell repertoires in COVID-19. Clones were read by immunoSEQ multiplex PCR, and TCRdb kept only the in-frame ones, dropping some. The sample shows about 160,000 clones, 85% of them seen only once. The sequencing input was peripheral blood. The receptors stem from a human donor with acute or convalescent COVID-19. The donor label of this sample is uncertain. Each CDR3 is given with its conserved first and last residue. D genes are given only for firm matches.

>TRBJ1-6|.|TRBV28
CASSSPGDNSPLHF
TGTGCCAGCAGTTCTCCAGGGGATAATTCACCCCTCCACTTT
>TRBJ1-1|TRBD1|TRBV11-3
CASSPGQGRAEAFF
TGTGCCAGCAGCCCCGGACAGGGAAGGGCTGAAGCTTTCTTT
>TRBJ1-4|.|TRBV19
CASSLTQTGSNEKLFF
TGTGCCAGTAGTCTCACACAGACGGGATCGAATGAAAAACTGTTTTTT
>TRBJ2-1|TRBD2|TRBV28
CASSAGLAGNNEQFF
TGTGCCAGCAGCGCCGGACTAGCGGGGAACAATGAGCAGTTCTTC
>TRBJ1-1|.|TRBV6-5
CASSYLKQGTEAFF
TGTGCCAGCAGTTACTTAAAACAGGGAACCGAAGCTTTCTTT
>TRBJ1-1|TRBD1|TRBV7-2
CASRTGTGVNTEAFF
TGTGCCAGCAGAACCGGGACAGGGGTGAACACTGAAGCTTTCTTT
>TRBJ1-6|.|TRBV7-7
CASSSSVNSPLHF
TGTGCCAGCAGCTCTTCTGTAAATTCACCCCTCCACTTT
>TRBJ1-3|TRBD1|TRBV5-4
CASSFRDSSGNTIYF
TGTGCCAGCAGTTTCCGGGACAGCTCTGGAAACACCATATATTTT
>TRBJ1-1|TRBD1|TRBV15
CATSRLPGTGAWTEAFF
TGTGCCACCAGCAGACTCCCCGGGACAGGGGCTTGGACTGAAGCTTTCTTT
>TRBJ2-3|.|TRBV9
CASSVGQDWDTQYF
TGTGCCAGCAGCGTAGGGCAGGATTGGGATACGCAGTATTTT
>TRBJ1-1|TRBD1|TRBV5-1
CASSSQGADTEAFF
TGCGCCAGCAGCTCACAGGGGGCAGACACTGAAGCTTTCTTT
>TRBJ1-1|.|TRBV19
CASSIERNGGAFF
TGTGCCAGTAGTATAGAACGAAATGGGGGGGCTTTCTTT
>TRBJ1-5|TRBD1|TRBV3-1/TRBV3-2
CASSMGQGGNQPQHF
TGTGCCAGCAGCATGGGACAGGGGGGCAATCAGCCCCAGCATTTT